Detailed here is one T cell receptor beta chain. These data come from a study of T cell changes during pregnancy in multiple sclerosis. Produced via immunoSEQ multiplex PCR; TCRdb's table is partial and in-frame only. The repertoire holds under 70,000 clones, about nine tenths seen once, with approximately 1.5% in the top ten. The receptor comes from a female donor in good health, enrolled as a control in a pregnancy study. The input for sequencing was peripheral blood, taken after pregnancy.

CDR3 in amino acids: CASSPANTAGGKGYTF. The CDR3 nucleotides are TGTGCCAGCTCACCCGCAAACACCGCGGGGGGCAAGGGCTACACCTTC. The rearrangement uses TRBV18 and TRBJ1-2, with D possibly TRBD1 on 6 matching bases. This CDR3 region has 16 residues. Germline CDR1 is KGHSH and CDR2 is LQKENI. Trimming stripped 3 bases from V and 8 bases from J, with 22 bases between.